These 9 T cell receptor beta chains share one sample of origin, sequenced in a study of somatic mutations in cytotoxic T cells in rheumatoid arthritis. The data were produced by immunoSEQ multiplex PCR, yet TCRdb's version contains in-frame clones alone and is incomplete. In the table there are some 15,000 clones, just under 80% of which are singletons. The sample comprised CD8+ T cells sorted from blood. The receptors were gathered from an adult with rheumatoid arthritis.

The CDR3, as DNA: TGTGCCAGTAGTGCCGCAGGAGCGGTGGCAGGGTACGAGCAGTACTTC. Its translation is CASSAAGAVAGYEQYF. The V gene is TRBV19, the J gene TRBJ2-7; D possibly matches TRBD1 or TRBD2 (5 bases each). Germline V gene lookup returns CDR1 LNHDA and CDR2 SQIVND (reference sequence). Trimming left V 5 bases short and J 4 bases short, with 21 bases between. This CDR3 contains 16 residues.

The chain recombines TRBV11-2 with TRBJ1-1; TRBD1 might be the D (6 bases). This CDR3 contains 13 residues. Germline assignment: CDR1 SGHAT and CDR2 FQNNGV. Trimming cost V 3 bases and J 6 bases, with 11 bases left between them. For the CDR3, the DNA is TGTGCCAGCAGCTTTACAGGGAGACCTGAAGCTTTCTTT. It codes for CASSFTGRPEAFF.

The count of this clone is one. V is TRBV10-1 and J is TRBJ1-1; D gene ambiguous. CDR1 WNHNN and CDR2 SYGVQD come from the germline V gene (reference sequence). Trimming removed 3 bases at V and 2 bases at J, with 10 bases between. This CDR3 contains 14 residues. The CDR3 sequence is CASSEGYSNTEAFF. DNA of the CDR3: TGCGCCAGCAGTGAAGGGTACTCTAACACTGAAGCTTTCTTT.

This sequence joins TRBV2 and TRBJ2-2; no clear D. Between the trimmed V and J ends, which lost 7 bases and 6 bases, there was a span of 6 bases. Germline CDR1 reads SNHLY; CDR2 reads FYNNEI. The CDR3 covers 11 residues. CDR3 loop: CASTGPGELFF. CDR3 DNA sequence: TGTGCCAGCACTGGGCCCGGGGAGCTGTTTTTT.

This chain links TRBV19 with TRBJ1-2; a weak D match, TRBD1 (6 bases). Germline loops: CDR1 LNHDA, CDR2 SQIVND (reference sequence). The CDR3 spans 15 residues. Trimming cost V 7 bases and J 4 bases, with 19 bases left between them. The CDR3 region has the DNA TGTGCCAGTACCGTATTGGGGGGACATCTCTATGGCTACACCTTC. Translation: CASTVLGGHLYGYTF.

This clone is a singleton in its sample. The V and J genes are TRBV5-6 and TRBJ2-7; 9 nucleotides align to TRBD1. The CDR3 has 15 residues. Trimming removed 0 bases from V and 2 bases from J; junction bases left unmatched: 3. Germline-derived CDR1 and CDR2 are SGHDT and YYEEEE. The CDR3 coding sequence is TGTGCCAGCAGCTTGGGGGACAGGGAACCCTACGAGCAGTACTTC. Translation: CASSLGDREPYEQYF.

This chain uses TRBV28 with TRBJ2-3; the match to TRBD2 covers 12 bases. J was trimmed by 3 bases and V by 3 bases; bases with no gene match: 7. The CDR3 is made up of 17 amino acids. Germline assignment: CDR1 MDHEN and CDR2 SYDVKM. CDR3 nucleotides: TGTGCCAGCAGTTTTCGGATTCTAGCGGGAGGGACAGATACGCAGTATTTT. It yields the protein CASSFRILAGGTDTQYF.

The chain couples TRBV7-6 to TRBJ2-1; 12 bases agree with TRBD2. Germline V lookup: CDR1 SGHVS, CDR2 FNYEAQ. After removal of 5 bases from V and 9 bases from J, the junction contained 8 bases not matched to a gene. This CDR3 region has 15 residues. The CDR3 DNA is TGTGCCAGCAGCCCGACTAGCGGGAGTCTCGGTGAGCAGTTCTTC. Translation gives CASSPTSGSLGEQFF.

This clone is labeled as medium-sized. The chain is built from TRBV4-1 and TRBJ1-2; a possible D gene is TRBD1 (5 bases). The V end lost 5 bases, the J end lost 4 bases, and 20 bases lay between the germline ends. Germline assignment: CDR1 MGHRA and CDR2 YSYEKL. The CDR3 is 16 residues long. CDR3 region: CASSGPGTEAGYGYTF. Written as DNA, the CDR3 is TGCGCCAGCAGCGGTCCCGGGACGGAGGCCGGCTATGGCTACACCTTC.